This T cell receptor (beta chain) was captured in a study of shared clonotypes between healthy human individuals. Across the whole study: Three plates each covered CD4 naive and memory; CD8 naive two, CD8 memory one.

Assay: immunoSEQ multiplex PCR; the TCRdb copy retains only in-frame clones and omits some. This sample has over 1.4 million clones; roughly 96% occur once, and the top ten carry approximately 1%. Donation came from healthy HIV-negative adults that had no recent acute infections or vaccinations. Germline lookup yields CDR1 SGHRS and CDR2 YFSETQ. The CDR3 is made up of 18 amino acids. Trimming at V came to 6 bases and at J to 3 bases, leaving 10 bases not matched to a gene. This TCR was sampled from a man aged 25 to 45 in good health. The material sequenced was naive CD4+ T cells sorted from blood. Subset noted: CD45RA+ positively selected. V gene TRBV5-1 combines with J gene TRBJ2-3, with 16 nucleotides matching TRBD2. The CDR3 DNA reads TGCGCCAGCAACTCGGGACTAGCGGGAGGGCGTGGGACAGATACGCAGTATTTT. Amino acids: CASNSGLAGGRGTDTQYF.